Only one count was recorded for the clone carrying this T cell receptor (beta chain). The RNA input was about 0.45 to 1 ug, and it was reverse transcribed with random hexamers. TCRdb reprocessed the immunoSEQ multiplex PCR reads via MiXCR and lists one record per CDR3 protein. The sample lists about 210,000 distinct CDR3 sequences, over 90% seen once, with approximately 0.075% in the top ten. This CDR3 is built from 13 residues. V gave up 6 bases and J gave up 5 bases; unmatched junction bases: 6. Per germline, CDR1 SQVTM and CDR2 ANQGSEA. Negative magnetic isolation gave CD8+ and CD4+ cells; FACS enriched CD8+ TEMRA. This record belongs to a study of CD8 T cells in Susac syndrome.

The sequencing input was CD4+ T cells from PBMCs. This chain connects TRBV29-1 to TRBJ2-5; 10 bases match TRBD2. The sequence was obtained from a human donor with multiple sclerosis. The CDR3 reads CSVGTSDRETQYF. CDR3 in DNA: TGCAGCGTGGGGACTAGCGATCGGGAGACCCAGTACTTC. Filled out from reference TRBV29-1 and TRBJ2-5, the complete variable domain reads SAVISQKPSRDICQRGTSLTIQCQVDSQVTMMFWYRQQPGQSLTLIATANQGSEATYESGFVIDKFPISRPNLTFSTLTVSNMSPEDSSIYLCSVGTSDRETQYFGPGTRLLVL.